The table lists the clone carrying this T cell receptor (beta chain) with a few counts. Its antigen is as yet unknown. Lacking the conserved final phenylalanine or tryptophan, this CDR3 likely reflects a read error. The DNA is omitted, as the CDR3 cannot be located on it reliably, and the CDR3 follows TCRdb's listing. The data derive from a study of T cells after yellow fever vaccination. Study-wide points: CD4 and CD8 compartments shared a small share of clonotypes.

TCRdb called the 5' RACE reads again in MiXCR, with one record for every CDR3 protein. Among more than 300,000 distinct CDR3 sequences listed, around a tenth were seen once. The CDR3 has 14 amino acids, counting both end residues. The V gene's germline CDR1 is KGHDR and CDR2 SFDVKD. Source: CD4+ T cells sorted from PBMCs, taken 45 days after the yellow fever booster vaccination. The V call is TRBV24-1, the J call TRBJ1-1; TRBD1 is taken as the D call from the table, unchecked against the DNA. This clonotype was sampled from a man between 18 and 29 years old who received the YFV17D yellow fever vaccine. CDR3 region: CATSDLHVSDPVVV.